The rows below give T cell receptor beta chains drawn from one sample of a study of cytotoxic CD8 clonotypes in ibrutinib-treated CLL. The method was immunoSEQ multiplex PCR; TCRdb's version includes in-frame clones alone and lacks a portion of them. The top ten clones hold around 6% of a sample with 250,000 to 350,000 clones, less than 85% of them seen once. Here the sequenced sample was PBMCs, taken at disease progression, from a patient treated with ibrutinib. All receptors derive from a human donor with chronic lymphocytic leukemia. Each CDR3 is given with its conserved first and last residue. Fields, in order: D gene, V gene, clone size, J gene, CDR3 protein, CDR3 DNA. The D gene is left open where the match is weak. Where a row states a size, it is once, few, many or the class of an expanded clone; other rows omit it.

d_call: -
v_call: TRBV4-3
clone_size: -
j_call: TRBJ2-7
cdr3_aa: CASSQDTGRPYEQYF
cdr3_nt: TGCGCCAGCAGCCAAGATACGGGACGGCCCTACGAGCAGTACTTC

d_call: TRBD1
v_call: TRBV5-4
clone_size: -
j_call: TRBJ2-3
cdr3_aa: CASSFPPGRGHGDTDTQYF
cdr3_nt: TGTGCCAGCAGCTTTCCCCCCGGCAGGGGGCATGGTGACACAGATACGCAGTATTTT

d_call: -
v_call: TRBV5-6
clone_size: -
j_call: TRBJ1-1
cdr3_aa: CASSQGGSTEAFF
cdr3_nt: TGTGCCAGCAGTCAAGGGGGGAGCACTGAAGCTTTCTTT

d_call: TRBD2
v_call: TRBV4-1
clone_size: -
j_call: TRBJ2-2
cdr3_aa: CASSQLAGGLGGELFF
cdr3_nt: TGCGCCAGCAGCCAGCTAGCGGGAGGATTGGGCGGGGAGCTGTTTTTT

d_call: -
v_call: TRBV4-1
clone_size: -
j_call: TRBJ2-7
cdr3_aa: CASSQDPTGKSYEQYF
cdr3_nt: TGCGCCAGCAGCCAAGATCCGACAGGCAAATCCTACGAGCAGTACTTC

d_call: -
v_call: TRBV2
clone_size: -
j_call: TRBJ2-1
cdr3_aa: CASSGPLARGFGEQFF
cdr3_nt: TGTGCCAGCAGTGGCCCCCTGGCTAGAGGTTTTGGTGAGCAGTTCTTC

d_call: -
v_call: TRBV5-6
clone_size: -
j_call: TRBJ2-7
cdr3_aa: CASSLVLGGGGSPPYEQYF
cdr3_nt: TGTGCCAGCAGCTTGGTCCTCGGTGGGGGCGGGTCACCTCCCTACGAGCAGTACTTC

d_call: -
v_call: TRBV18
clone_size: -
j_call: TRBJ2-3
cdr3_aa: CASHVKSDTQYF
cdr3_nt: TGTGCCAGCCACGTCAAATCTGATACGCAGTATTTT

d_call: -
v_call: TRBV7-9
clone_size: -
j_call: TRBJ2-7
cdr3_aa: CASSPPEGYEQYF
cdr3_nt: TGTGCCAGCAGCCCGCCCGAGGGTTACGAGCAGTACTTC

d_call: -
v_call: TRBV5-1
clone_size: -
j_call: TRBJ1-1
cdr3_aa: CASSLGATWEAFF
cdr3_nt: TGCGCCAGCAGCTTAGGGGCAACGTGGGAAGCTTTCTTT

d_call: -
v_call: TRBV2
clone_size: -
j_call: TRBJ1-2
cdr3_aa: CASSDRPNYGYTF
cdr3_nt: TGTGCCAGCAGTGATAGGCCCAACTATGGCTACACCTTC

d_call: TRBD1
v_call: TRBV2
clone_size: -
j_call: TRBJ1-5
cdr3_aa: CASRTGTVDGNQPQHF
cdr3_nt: TGTGCCAGCAGGACCGGGACAGTCGATGGCAATCAGCCCCAGCATTTT

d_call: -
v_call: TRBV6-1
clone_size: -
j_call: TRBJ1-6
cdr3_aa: CASSAQGEGGHNSPLHF
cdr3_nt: TGTGCCAGCAGTGCCCAGGGAGAGGGGGGTCATAATTCACCCCTCCACTTT

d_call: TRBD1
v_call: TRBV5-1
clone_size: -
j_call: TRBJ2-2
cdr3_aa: CASSVQPGQGMVGELFF
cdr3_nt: TGCGCCAGCAGCGTCCAACCGGGACAGGGGATGGTCGGGGAGCTGTTTTTT

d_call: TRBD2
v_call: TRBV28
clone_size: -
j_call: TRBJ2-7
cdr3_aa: CASSLLLAGGKSYEQYF
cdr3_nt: TGTGCCAGCAGTTTACTACTAGCGGGAGGAAAGTCCTACGAGCAGTACTTC

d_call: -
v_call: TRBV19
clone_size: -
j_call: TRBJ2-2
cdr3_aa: CASSIGPHTGELFF
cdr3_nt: TGTGCCAGTAGTATTGGACCCCACACCGGGGAGCTGTTTTTT

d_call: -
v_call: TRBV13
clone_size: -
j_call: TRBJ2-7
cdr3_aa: CASSLKTSGDYEQYF
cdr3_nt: TGTGCCAGCAGCTTAAAGACTAGTGGGGACTACGAGCAGTACTTC

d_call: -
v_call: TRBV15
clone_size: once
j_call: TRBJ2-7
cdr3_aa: CATSRVPGGVSEQYF
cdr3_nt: TGTGCCACCAGCAGAGTCCCTGGCGGGGTTAGCGAGCAGTACTTC